Presented here are 26 T cell receptor beta chains from one specimen sequenced in a study of blood T cells in healthy people across ages. A J-beta primer mix and a sample-barcoded 5' primer were used in a second PCR of roughly 7 to 12 cycles. Each CDR3 protein is one row after TCRdb ran MiXCR on the 5' RACE reads. The table shows 550,000 to 750,000 distinct CDR3 sequences, with under 25% occurring only once. The sequencing input was blood. The receptors were sampled from an older man in good health.

This clonotype appeared many times. This chain joins TRBV12-3 or TRBV12-4 and TRBJ1-1; 8 bases fit TRBD1. Losses at the gene ends were 6 bases for V and 1 base for J; bases not matched to a gene: 10. The CDR3 length is 16 residues. CDR3 protein: CASSPSRGQGNTEAFF. The CDR3 DNA follows: TGTGCCAGCAGCCCATCCCGAGGACAGGGGAACACTGAAGCTTTCTTT.

There are a few counts of this clonotype. This chain uses TRBV5-1 with TRBJ1-1, with D perhaps TRBD1 (6 bases). CDR1 is SGHRS and CDR2 is YFSETQ in the germline V gene. Trimming pared 1 base from V and 2 bases from J, leaving 15 bases between. This CDR3 spans 16 amino acids. CDR3 amino acids: CASSLSTGNINTEAFF. The CDR3 bases are TGCGCCAGCAGCTTGTCTACAGGGAATATAAACACTGAAGCTTTCTTT. The full variable domain, with the rest looked up from reference TRBV5-1 and TRBJ1-1, is KAGVTQTPRYLIKTRGQQVTLSCSPISGHRSVSWYQQTPGQGLQFLFEYFSETQRNKGNFPGRFSGRQFSNSRSEMNVSTLELGDSALYLCASSLSTGNINTEAFFGQGTRLTVV.

This clonotype was observed a handful of times. The chain employs TRBV28 and TRBJ2-1; a weak D match, TRBD2 (7 bases). CDR1 is MDHEN, CDR2 SYDVKM, per germline. The length of the CDR3 is 19 residues. V lost 4 bases and J lost 3, with 25 bases in between. Written as DNA, the CDR3 is TGTGCCAGCAGTTCCTCCGGGACTACAGGGCCCGGCGGCTACAATGAGCAGTTCTTC. It translates to CASSSSGTTGPGGYNEQFF.

This clonotype was counted a few times. The chain combines TRBV7-2 with TRBJ2-2, with unresolved D. The CDR3 contains 15 residues. V lost 1 base, J lost 0 bases, and 6 bases lay in between. The V gene's germline CDR1 is SGHTA and CDR2 FQGNSA. The CDR3 loop is CASSLETANTGELFF. CDR3 in DNA: TGTGCCAGCAGCTTAGAGACCGCGAACACCGGGGAGCTGTTTTTT.

V usage is TRBV4-1 and J usage is TRBJ2-3; the match to TRBD1 covers 7 bases. CDR3 length: 16 amino acids. CDR1 MGHRA and CDR2 YSYEKL come from the germline V gene. Trimming at V came to 3 bases and at J to 0 bases, leaving 6 bases not matched to a gene. The CDR3 here is CASSQMGQLSTDTQYF. The CDR3 DNA sequence: TGCGCCAGCAGCCAGATGGGACAGTTAAGCACAGATACGCAGTATTTT.

V is TRBV2 and J is TRBJ2-7; D gene ambiguous. Germline V gene sequence: CDR1 SNHLY, CDR2 FYNNEI. V lost 3 bases to trimming and J lost 3 bases, with 12 bases between them. The CDR3 has 14 amino acids. CDR3 region: CASSDRAYGYEQYF. The CDR3, as DNA: TGTGCCAGCAGTGATAGGGCATACGGCTACGAGCAGTACTTC.

This chain connects TRBV11-2 to TRBJ2-1, with 9 bases identical to TRBD2. Germline values: CDR1 SGHAT, CDR2 FQNNGV. The ends lost 2 bases at V and 5 bases at J; junction bases unmatched: 4. The CDR3 runs to 15 residues. The CDR3 sequence: CASSLYSGSHNEQFF. CDR3 coding DNA: TGTGCCAGCAGCTTATATAGCGGGAGCCACAATGAGCAGTTCTTC.

This clonotype has a handful of counts. J is TRBJ2-5 and V is TRBV4-1; 11 nucleotides line up with TRBD2. Germline CDR1 reads MGHRA; CDR2 reads YSYEKL. The J segment lost 11 bases and the V segment lost 0 bases, leaving 14 bases of the junction unmatched. The CDR3 contains 17 residues. CDR3 residues: CASSQDRGLADDKKQYF. CDR3 DNA: TGCGCCAGCAGCCAAGATCGGGGACTAGCGGATGATAAAAAGCAGTACTTC.

This clonotype was observed a handful of times. This CDR3 is CASRASGTAGYNEQFF. CDR3 coding DNA: TGTGCCAGCAGGGCTAGCGGGACCGCCGGATACAATGAGCAGTTCTTC. This rearrangement joins TRBV2 to TRBJ2-5, with 9 bases lining up with TRBD2. The J call may be in error: the DNA end matches TRBJ2-1 better. CDR3 size: 16 residues. From germline, CDR1 is SNHLY and CDR2 FYNNEI.

DNA for the CDR3: TGCAGTGCTAGGGGCCGGACGGAGGTTGAAAAACTGTTTTTT. Residues: CSARGRTEVEKLFF. The chain has TRBV20-1 and TRBJ1-4; D remains ambiguous. V shed 3 bases and J shed 7 bases, with 15 bases lying between them. CDR1 is DFQATT, CDR2 SNEGSKA, per germline (reference sequence). The CDR3 runs to 14 residues.

This clonotype was picked up many times. This sequence joins TRBV6-5 and TRBJ1-1; no clear D. Germline lookup yields CDR1 MNHEY and CDR2 SVGAGI. The V end was cut by 6 bases, the J end by 6 bases, with 11 bases between. This CDR3 has 12 residues. For the CDR3, the DNA is TGTGCCAGCAGAGAGGGTCCCGCTGAAGCTTTCTTT. Protein product: CASREGPAEAFF.

The chain links TRBV2 to TRBJ1-2, with D possibly TRBD1 on 5 matching bases. The CDR3 loop spans 14 amino acids. Deletions cut 4 bases from V and 6 bases from J, with 15 bases between. The germline V gene has CDR1 SNHLY and CDR2 FYNNEI. The CDR3 region has the DNA TGTGCCAGCAGTGTCAGGGAGAAAACGGATGGCTACACCTTC. Its protein product is CASSVREKTDGYTF.

This clonotype was observed at least ten times. V gene TRBV5-1 combines with J gene TRBJ2-4; D is possibly TRBD2 (6 bases). The V gene's germline CDR1 is SGHRS and CDR2 YFSETQ. The CDR3 covers 16 residues. Trimming took 4 bases from V and 1 from J, leaving 15 bases between them. This CDR3 is CASSLPGGSAKNIQYF. The CDR3 region has the DNA TGCGCCAGCAGCCTCCCCGGGGGTTCGGCCAAAAACATTCAGTACTTC.

The chain combines TRBV20-1 with TRBJ2-1, with 8 bases lining up with TRBD1. With V trimmed by 6 bases and J by 4 bases, 11 bases remained unmatched. Germline V gene data show CDR1 as DFQATT and CDR2 as SNEGSKA (reference sequence). This CDR3 contains 15 residues. The CDR3: CSAKTGTGLYNEQFF. CDR3 DNA: TGCAGTGCCAAGACCGGGACAGGTCTATACAATGAGCAGTTCTTC.

V gene TRBV6-5 combines with J gene TRBJ2-5, with D possibly being TRBD1 (6 bases). CDR3 length: 12 residues. V was clipped by 4 bases and J by 11 bases, with 14 bases between them. Germline V gene lookup returns CDR1 MNHEY and CDR2 SVGAGI. The CDR3 DNA reads as TGTGCCAGCAGTTTAACAGGGTCGGTGCAGTACTTC. This encodes CASSLTGSVQYF.

The table lists this clonotype with a few counts. V and J are TRBV20-1 and TRBJ2-5; 11 bases match TRBD2. The CDR3 totals 15 residues. The germline CDR1 and CDR2 sequences are DFQATT and SNEGSKA (reference sequence). The junction had 8 bases not matched to a gene; V was cut back by 3 bases and J by 5 bases. The CDR3 region is CSASVLAGGAETQYF. For the CDR3, the DNA is TGCAGTGCTAGTGTCCTAGCGGGAGGAGCGGAGACCCAGTACTTC.

This clonotype has more than one count but fewer than ten. The chain employs TRBV28 and TRBJ1-6; no clear D gene. The germline gives CDR1 MDHEN, CDR2 SYDVKM. Trimming stripped 3 bases from V and 8 bases from J, with 8 bases between. The CDR3 sequence is 13 residues long. CDR3 protein: CASSFDGDSPLHF. DNA of the CDR3: TGTGCCAGCAGTTTTGACGGGGATTCACCCCTCCACTTT.

There are a few counts of this clonotype. One end of the junction does not line up with germline, which may come from a read error. V gene TRBV4-1 combines with J gene TRBJ2-6; 10 bases are a match to TRBD2. Germline V lookup: CDR1 MGHRA, CDR2 YSYEKL. The CDR3 runs 19 residues. The CDR3 DNA reads as TGCGCCAGCAGCGCGCCTACCGGACTAGCGGTCTCTGGGGCCAACATCCTGACTTTC. Translating gives CASSAPTGLAVSGANILTF.

This clonotype has just one count. Germline is not matched at one junction end, which may reflect a read error. The J gene is TRBJ2-5, the V gene TRBV12-3 or TRBV12-4; D gene uncertain. The CDR3 length is 13 residues. The CDR3 loop is CARSHAYQETRYF. DNA for the CDR3: TGTGCCAGAAGCCACGCCTACCAAGAGACCCGGTACTTC.

This clonotype appeared many times. This chain links TRBV20-1 with TRBJ1-5; tentative D call: TRBD1 (6 bases). The CDR3 consists of 15 residues. The ends were cut back, 3 bases at V and 6 bases at J, with 18 bases in the middle. Germline-derived CDR1 and CDR2 are DFQATT and SNEGSKA (reference sequence). This CDR3 reads CSASGPQGLGQPQHF. CDR3 DNA: TGCAGTGCTAGTGGACCTCAGGGGTTGGGTCAGCCCCAGCATTTT.

This chain links TRBV6-1 with TRBJ2-1, with D possibly matching TRBD2 (6 bases). Germline lookup yields CDR1 MNHNS and CDR2 SASEGT. V was clipped by 8 bases and J by 0 bases, with 11 bases between them. The CDR3 totals 14 residues. The CDR3 nucleotides read TGTGCCAGCCAGGACGGGAGCTCCTACAATGAGCAGTTCTTC. It codes for CASQDGSSYNEQFF.

This clonotype was detected a few times. This chain uses TRBV29-1 with TRBJ2-7; the D is unclear. Germline CDR1 is SQVTM and CDR2 is ANQGSEA. The CDR3 runs 14 residues. V was clipped by 5 bases and J by 2 bases, with 16 bases between them. The CDR3 loop reads CSVFLGPGTYEQYF. As DNA, the CDR3 is TGCAGCGTTTTTCTTGGGCCGGGTACCTACGAGCAGTACTTC.

Only one count was recorded for this clonotype. This chain uses TRBV5-1 with TRBJ2-2; 9 bases line up with TRBD2. This CDR3 region has 15 residues. Germline V gives CDR1 SGHRS, CDR2 YFSETQ. The junction had 7 bases not matched to a gene; V was cut back by 4 bases and J by 6 bases. The CDR3 sequence is CASSPSGRMAGELFF. For the CDR3, the DNA is TGCGCCAGCAGCCCAAGCGGGAGGATGGCCGGGGAGCTGTTTTTT.

The chain links TRBV20-1 to TRBJ2-7; D might be TRBD1 (6 bases). V was shortened by 6 bases and J by 3 bases, with 15 bases between the two germline ends. This CDR3 comprises 13 residues. Germline CDR1 and CDR2: DFQATT and SNEGSKA (reference sequence). CDR3 amino acids: CSAATGTNYEQYF. The CDR3 nucleotides are TGCAGTGCCGCGACAGGAACGAACTACGAGCAGTACTTC.

Worth noting for this clonotype: Given the absence of the conserved phenylalanine or tryptophan at the CDR3 end, a read error is likely. The DNA of the CDR3 is TGTGCCAGCTCACTGTCTAGCAGTTACAATGAGCAGTTCCTC. Translated: CASSLSSSYNEQFL. The genes are TRBV18 and TRBJ2-5; tentative D call: TRBD2 (5 bases). TRBJ2-1 matches the DNA end more closely, so the J call is doubtful. The CDR3 covers 14 residues. The V gene's germline CDR1 is KGHSH and CDR2 LQKENI.

The table lists this clonotype with a few counts. The J gene is TRBJ2-5, the V gene TRBV18; D is unresolved. The CDR3 length is 12 residues. V shed 0 bases and J shed 7 bases, with 6 bases lying between them. CDR1 is KGHSH and CDR2 is LQKENI in the germline V gene. This CDR3 is CASSPPIGTQYF. Written as DNA, the CDR3 is TGTGCCAGCTCACCACCGATCGGGACCCAGTACTTC. Looking up the rest from reference TRBV18 and TRBJ2-5 gives the full variable domain: NAGVMQNPRHLVRRRGQEARLRCSPMKGHSHVYWYRQLPEEGLKFMVYLQKENIIDESGMPKERFSAEFPKEGPSILRIQQVVRGDSAAYFCASSPPIGTQYFGPGTRLLVL.